A single sample gave rise to the 10 T cell receptor beta chains below, sequenced in a study of CD8+ T cells in alopecia areata. The sequencing template was cDNA reverse transcribed from extracted RNA. Profiling relied on immunoSEQ multiplex PCR, and the TCRdb table lists in-frame clones only, not all of them. This sample has a few hundred thousand clones, with about 58% found just once. Treatment of the sample: oral pan-JAK inhibitor, 5-10 mg twice daily. The material was CD4+ T cells sorted from blood, obtained at week 4, from a patient treated with tofacitinib. The receptor set was obtained from a human donor with alopecia areata.

V gene TRBV7-2 combines with J gene TRBJ2-3; 9 positions match TRBD2. Per the germline V gene, CDR1 is SGHTA and CDR2 is FQGNSA. The CDR3 has 14 amino acids. V trimming: 10 bases; J trimming: 3 bases; junction bases outside the gene matches: 8. CDR3 coding DNA: TGTGCCACCGGAAGCGGGGGGACAACAGATACGCAGTATTTT. Amino acid sequence: CATGSGGTTDTQYF.

The chain couples TRBV7-8 to TRBJ2-3, with D perhaps being TRBD1 or TRBD2 (5 bases each). CDR1 is SGHVS and CDR2 is FQNEAQ in the germline V gene. The CDR3 totals 15 residues. V shed 4 bases and J shed 3 bases, with 14 bases lying between them. CDR3 bases: TGTGCCAGCAGCTCTTTCGATGAGGGGACAGATACGCAGTATTTT. Translated: CASSSFDEGTDTQYF.

The J gene is TRBJ1-5, the V gene TRBV29-1; D is undetermined. This CDR3 has 13 amino acids. Germline loops: CDR1 SQVTM, CDR2 ANQGSEA. Trimming shortened V by 2 bases and J by 4 bases, and 9 bases separated the two germline ends. The CDR3: CSVEIGGNQPQHF. The CDR3 DNA is TGCAGCGTTGAAATTGGAGGGAATCAGCCCCAGCATTTT.

The rearrangement uses TRBV15 and TRBJ2-1; 9 nucleotides line up with TRBD2. Losses at the gene ends were 1 base for V and 2 bases for J; bases not matched to a gene: 6. This CDR3 is 17 amino acids long. Germline V gene lookup returns CDR1 LNHNV and CDR2 YYDKDF (reference sequence). In DNA, the CDR3 is TGTGCCACCAGCAGAGGCCCTCGCGGGGGGGCCTACAATGAGCAGTTCTTC. This translates into CATSRGPRGGAYNEQFF.

Comment on this clone: The sample carries other DNA sequences with the same CDR3. The rearrangement uses TRBV29-1 and TRBJ2-5; D ambiguous. The CDR3 is 11 amino acids. Germline CDR1 is SQVTM and CDR2 is ANQGSEA. V shed 6 bases and J shed 1 base, with 6 bases lying between them. Here the CDR3 DNA reads TGCAGCGTCCGACCCCAAGAGACCCAGTACTTC. Protein: CSVRPQETQYF.

This clone was seen a handful of times. This chain uses TRBV6-6 with TRBJ2-6; no clear D. The CDR3 totals 15 residues. Trimming stripped 5 bases from V and 4 bases from J, with 12 bases between. Germline values: CDR1 MNHNY, CDR2 SVGAGI (reference sequence). The CDR3 nucleotides are TGTGCCAGCAGTCTTATCGGCTCAGGGGCCAACGTCCTGACTTTC. Its translation: CASSLIGSGANVLTF.

The CDR3 DNA is TGTGCCAGCAGCTCTATGACTAGTGTAAGCAATGAGCAGTTCTTC. Its translation: CASSSMTSVSNEQFF. The rearrangement joins TRBV11-2 to TRBJ2-1; D may be TRBD2 (6 bases). V lost 4 bases and J lost 6, with 16 bases in between. This CDR3 region has 15 residues. Germline V CDR1 and CDR2: SGHAT, FQNNGV. The full variable domain, its missing parts supplied by reference TRBV11-2 and TRBJ2-1, is EAGVAQSPRYKIIEKRQSVAFWCNPISGHATLYWYQQILGQGPKLLIQFQNNGVVDDSQLPKDRFSAERLKGVDSTLKIQPAKLEDSAVYLCASSSMTSVSNEQFFGPGTRLTVL.

The chain employs TRBV29-1 and TRBJ1-1; 7 positions match TRBD1. V lost 1 base and J lost 11; bases outside the gene matches: 10. The CDR3 covers 13 residues. Germline V lookup: CDR1 SQVTM, CDR2 ANQGSEA. The CDR3 nucleotides are TGCAGCGTTGAAGGTAGGGGACAGTTTGAGGCTTTCTTT. It codes for CSVEGRGQFEAFF. Full variable domain (missing parts from reference TRBV29-1 and TRBJ1-1): SAVISQKPSRDICQRGTSLTIQCQVDSQVTMMFWYRQQPGQSLTLIATANQGSEATYESGFVIDKFPISRPNLTFSTLTVSNMSPEDSSIYLCSVEGRGQFEAFFGQGTRLTVV.

The rearrangement links TRBV5-1 to TRBJ2-5; no reliable D call. Germline V gene lookup returns CDR1 SGHRS and CDR2 YFSETQ. Trimming cost V 0 bases and J 4 bases, with 10 bases left between them. The length of the CDR3 is 14 residues. This CDR3 reads CASSLVGSRETQYF. The CDR3 bases are TGCGCCAGCAGCTTGGTTGGGTCCAGAGAGACCCAGTACTTC.

This clone was recorded a few times. The chain joins TRBV9 to TRBJ2-1; 10 positions agree with TRBD2. The CDR3 spans 15 residues. The V and J ends lost 0 bases and 10 bases, in that order; junction bases with no gene match: 7. Germline V gene lookup returns CDR1 SGDLS and CDR2 YYNGEE. The CDR3 loop reads CASSVGLAGAEEQFF. The CDR3 region has the DNA TGTGCCAGCAGCGTAGGCCTAGCGGGGGCCGAAGAGCAGTTCTTC.